This TCR beta chain is drawn from a study of spatial heterogeneity in lung cancer. Whole-study results and caveats: Tumor T cells had an estimated coverage that came to around 6.5% for alpha chains and about 13% for beta chains. Counts of expanded intratumoral alpha and beta TCRs tracked tumor mutation counts.

TCRdb re-called the 5' RACE reads through MiXCR, storing one row per CDR3 protein. This sample has some 9,800 distinct CDR3 sequences, with roughly 56% found just once. This clonotype is labeled large. As yet, its antigen is unknown. Within a library made for alpha chains, this beta chain is off target, and its count is uninformative. Germline CDR1 reads SGHNT; CDR2 reads YYREEE (reference sequence). The ends were cut back, 2 bases at V and 2 bases at J, with 14 bases in the middle. This CDR3 has 15 amino acids. Time point of the sample: sample taken at primary tumor resection. The receptor comes from a female donor with early-stage non-small cell lung cancer. The sample consisted of lung tumor tissue, taken at surgery. The J gene is TRBJ2-7, the V gene TRBV5-4, with D tentatively TRBD2 (6 bases). CDR3 nucleotides: TGTGCCAGCAGCTTACTGGGGGGACGGACCTACGAGCAGTACTTC. Residues: CASSLLGGRTYEQYF.